This TCR beta chain was found in a study of blood T cell repertoires in COVID-19. The wider study: Both acute and convalescent COVID-19 samples were obtained from the United States, Italy and Spain. T cells, B-cell-depleted T cells, or PBMCs supplied cDNA or gDNA.

The CDR3 covers 11 residues. V lost 4 bases and J lost 3, with 7 bases in between. Germline V CDR1 and CDR2: DFQATT, SNEGSKA (reference sequence). Authors' methods: Reference gene primer amplification yielded estimated nucleated cell counts. The method was immunoSEQ multiplex PCR; TCRdb's version includes in-frame clones alone and lacks a portion of them. V and J calls and clone size come straight from that table; D and trimming were deduced from the DNA. The data contain about 89,000 clones, approximately 89% of them singletons. Sequenced sample: peripheral blood. The sequence came from a man aged 55 to 70 with acute or convalescent COVID-19. The chain uses TRBV20-1 and TRBJ2-7; tentative D call: TRBD2 (5 bases). CDR3 DNA sequence: TGCAGTGCTACCGGGAACTACGAGCAGTACTTC. Amino acid sequence: CSATGNYEQYF.